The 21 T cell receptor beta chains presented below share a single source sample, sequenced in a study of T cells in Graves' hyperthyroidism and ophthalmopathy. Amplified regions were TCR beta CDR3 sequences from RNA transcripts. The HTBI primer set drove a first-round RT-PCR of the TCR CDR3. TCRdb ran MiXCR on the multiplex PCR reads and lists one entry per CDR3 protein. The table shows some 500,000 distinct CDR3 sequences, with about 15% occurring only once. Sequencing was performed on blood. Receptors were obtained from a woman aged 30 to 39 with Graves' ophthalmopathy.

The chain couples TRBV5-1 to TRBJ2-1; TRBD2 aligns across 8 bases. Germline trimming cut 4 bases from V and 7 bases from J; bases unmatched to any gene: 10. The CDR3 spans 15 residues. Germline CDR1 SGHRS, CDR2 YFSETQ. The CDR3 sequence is CASSESGTRGNEQFF. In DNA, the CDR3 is TGCGCCAGCAGCGAGTCCGGGACTAGGGGTAATGAGCAGTTCTTC.

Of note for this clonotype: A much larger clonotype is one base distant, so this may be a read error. The CDR3, as DNA: TGTGCCAGCAGTGATGAAGTGGGAAGAACGAACACCGGGGAGCTGTTTTTT. This sequence encodes CASSDEVGRTNTGELFF. The V call is TRBV27, the J call TRBJ2-2; the D is unclear. This CDR3 is 17 amino acids long. CDR1 and CDR2 from the germline V gene are MNHEY and SMNVEV (reference sequence). V shed 5 bases and J shed 0 bases, with 16 bases lying between them.

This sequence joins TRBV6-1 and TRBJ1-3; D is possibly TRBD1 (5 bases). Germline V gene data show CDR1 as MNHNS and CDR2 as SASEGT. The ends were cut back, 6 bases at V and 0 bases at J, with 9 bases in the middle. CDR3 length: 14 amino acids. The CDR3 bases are TGTGCCAGCAGCGAGGGACGCTCTGGAAACACCATATATTTT. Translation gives CASSEGRSGNTIYF.

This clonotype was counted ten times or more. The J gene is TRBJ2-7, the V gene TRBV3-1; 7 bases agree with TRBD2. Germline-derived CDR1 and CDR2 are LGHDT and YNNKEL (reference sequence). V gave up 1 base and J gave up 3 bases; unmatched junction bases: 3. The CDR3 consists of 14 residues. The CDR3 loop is CASSQGASGYEQYF. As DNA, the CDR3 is TGTGCCAGCAGCCAAGGGGCTAGCGGCTACGAGCAGTACTTC.

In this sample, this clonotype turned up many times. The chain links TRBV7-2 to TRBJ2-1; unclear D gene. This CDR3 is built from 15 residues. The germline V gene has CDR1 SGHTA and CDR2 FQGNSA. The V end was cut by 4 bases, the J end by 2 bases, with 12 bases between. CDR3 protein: CASSSDFGTYNEQFF. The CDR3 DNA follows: TGTGCCAGCAGCTCGGATTTTGGAACCTACAATGAGCAGTTCTTC.

CDR3 sequence reads: CASRQGDIQYF. In DNA form, the CDR3 reads TGCGCCAGCCGACAGGGTGACATTCAGTACTTC. The J gene is TRBJ2-4, the V gene TRBV10-2; 7 bases align to TRBD1. The germline gives CDR1 WSHSY, CDR2 SAAADI. Germline trimming cut 8 bases from V and 8 bases from J; bases unmatched to any gene: 3. The CDR3 spans 11 residues.

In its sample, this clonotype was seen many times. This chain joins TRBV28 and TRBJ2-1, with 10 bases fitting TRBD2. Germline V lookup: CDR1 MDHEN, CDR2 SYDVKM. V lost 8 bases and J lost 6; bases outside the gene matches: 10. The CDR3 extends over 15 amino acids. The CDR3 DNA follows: TGTGCCAGCCCGACCAGCGGGAGGGGAAGCAATGAGCAGTTCTTC. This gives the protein CASPTSGRGSNEQFF.

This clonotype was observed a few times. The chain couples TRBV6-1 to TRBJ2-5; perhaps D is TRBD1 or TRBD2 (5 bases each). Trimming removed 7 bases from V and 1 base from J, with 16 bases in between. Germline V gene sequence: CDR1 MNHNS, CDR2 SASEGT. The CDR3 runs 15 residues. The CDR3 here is CASTPTPGTQETQYF. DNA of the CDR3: TGTGCCAGCACTCCAACCCCAGGGACCCAAGAGACCCAGTACTTC.

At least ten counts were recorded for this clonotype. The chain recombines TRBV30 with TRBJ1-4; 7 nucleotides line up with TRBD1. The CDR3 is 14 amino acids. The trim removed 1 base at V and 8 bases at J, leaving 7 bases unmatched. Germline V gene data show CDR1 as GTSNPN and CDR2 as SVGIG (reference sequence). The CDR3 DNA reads TGTGCCTGGAGTGGTCAGGGGGGAGTGGAAAAACTGTTTTTT. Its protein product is CAWSGQGGVEKLFF.

DNA of the CDR3: TGCAGTGCCAGGAGGACAGGGGTGGCAGATACGCAGTATTTT. Its translation: CSARRTGVADTQYF. This rearrangement joins TRBV20-1 to TRBJ2-3; 9 bases are a match to TRBD1. CDR1 and CDR2 (germline): DFQATT, SNEGSKA (reference sequence). This CDR3 is built from 14 residues. J gave up 4 bases and V 6 bases, and 8 bases lay outside the gene matches.

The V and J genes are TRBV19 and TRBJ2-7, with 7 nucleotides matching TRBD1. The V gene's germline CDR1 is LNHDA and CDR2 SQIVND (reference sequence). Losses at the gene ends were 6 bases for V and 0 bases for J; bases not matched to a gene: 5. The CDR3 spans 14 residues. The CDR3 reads CASSPGQFSYEQYF. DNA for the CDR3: TGTGCCAGTAGCCCGGGACAGTTCTCCTACGAGCAGTACTTC.

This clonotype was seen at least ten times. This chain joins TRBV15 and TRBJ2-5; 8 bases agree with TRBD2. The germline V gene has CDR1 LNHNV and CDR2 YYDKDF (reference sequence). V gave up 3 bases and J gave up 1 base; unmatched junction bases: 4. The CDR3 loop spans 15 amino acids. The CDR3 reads CATSSGRAFQETQYF. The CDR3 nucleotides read TGTGCCACCAGCAGCGGGAGGGCCTTCCAAGAGACCCAGTACTTC.

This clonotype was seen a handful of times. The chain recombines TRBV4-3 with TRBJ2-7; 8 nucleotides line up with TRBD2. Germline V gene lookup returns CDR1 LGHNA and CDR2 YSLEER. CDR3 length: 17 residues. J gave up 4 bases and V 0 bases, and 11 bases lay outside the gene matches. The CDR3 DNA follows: TGCGCCAGCAGCCAAGAAGGGCCGGGACTAGTCCCTTACGAGCAGTACTTC. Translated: CASSQEGPGLVPYEQYF.

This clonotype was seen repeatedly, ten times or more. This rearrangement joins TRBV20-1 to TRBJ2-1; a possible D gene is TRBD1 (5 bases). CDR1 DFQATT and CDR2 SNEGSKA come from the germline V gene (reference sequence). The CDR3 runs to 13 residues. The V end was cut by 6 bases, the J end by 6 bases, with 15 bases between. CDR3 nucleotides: TGCAGTGCCCCGAAGGACATTTTCAATGAGCAGTTCTTC. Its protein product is CSAPKDIFNEQFF.

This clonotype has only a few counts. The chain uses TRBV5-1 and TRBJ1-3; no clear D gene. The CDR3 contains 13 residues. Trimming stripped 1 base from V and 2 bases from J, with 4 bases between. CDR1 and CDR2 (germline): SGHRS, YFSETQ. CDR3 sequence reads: CASSLQAGNTIYF. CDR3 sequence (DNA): TGCGCCAGCAGCTTGCAAGCTGGAAACACCATATATTTT.

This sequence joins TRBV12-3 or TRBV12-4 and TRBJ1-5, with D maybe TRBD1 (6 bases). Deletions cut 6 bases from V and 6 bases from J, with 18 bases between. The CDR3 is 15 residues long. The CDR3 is CASSNRQVLSQPQHF. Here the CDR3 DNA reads TGTGCCAGCAGCAATCGACAGGTCCTTAGTCAGCCCCAGCATTTT.

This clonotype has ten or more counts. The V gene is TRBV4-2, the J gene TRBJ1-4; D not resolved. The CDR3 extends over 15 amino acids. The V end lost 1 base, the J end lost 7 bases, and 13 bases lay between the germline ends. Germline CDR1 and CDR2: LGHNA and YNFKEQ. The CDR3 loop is CASSQGGGLSEKLFF. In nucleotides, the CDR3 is TGTGCCAGCAGCCAAGGCGGAGGGCTTAGTGAAAAACTGTTTTTT.

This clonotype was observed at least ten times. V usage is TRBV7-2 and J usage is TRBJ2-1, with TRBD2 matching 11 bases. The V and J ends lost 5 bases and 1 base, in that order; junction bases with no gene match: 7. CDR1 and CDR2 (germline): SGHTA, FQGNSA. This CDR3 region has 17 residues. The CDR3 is CASSTNSGRVSYNEQFF. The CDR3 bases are TGTGCCAGCAGCACTAATAGCGGGAGGGTATCCTACAATGAGCAGTTCTTC.

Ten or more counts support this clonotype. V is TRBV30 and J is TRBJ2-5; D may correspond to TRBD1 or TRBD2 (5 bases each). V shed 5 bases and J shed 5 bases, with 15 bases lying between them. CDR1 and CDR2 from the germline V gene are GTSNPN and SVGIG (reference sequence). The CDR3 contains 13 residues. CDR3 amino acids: CAWGGQAGETQYF. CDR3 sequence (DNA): TGTGCCTGGGGGGGTCAGGCAGGGGAGACCCAGTACTTC.

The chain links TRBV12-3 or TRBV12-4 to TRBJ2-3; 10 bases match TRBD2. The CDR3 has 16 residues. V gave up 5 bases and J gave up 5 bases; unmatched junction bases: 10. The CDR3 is CASSASSGGKVDTQYF. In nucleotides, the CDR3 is TGTGCCAGCAGTGCAAGTAGCGGGGGGAAAGTAGATACGCAGTATTTT.

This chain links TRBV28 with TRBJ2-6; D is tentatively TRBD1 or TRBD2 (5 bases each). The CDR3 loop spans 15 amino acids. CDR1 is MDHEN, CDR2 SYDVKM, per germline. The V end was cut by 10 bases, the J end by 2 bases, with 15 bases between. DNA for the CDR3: TGTGCCATCTCTGGTGGGGGAGCTGGGGCCAACGTCCTGACTTTC. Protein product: CAISGGGAGANVLTF.